The T cell receptor beta chain described here comes from a study of cytomegalovirus exposure and HLA in healthy donors (dated by TCRdb to about 2017). Looking at the study overall: An earlier analysis of several hundred of the donors reported roughly 300 Gb of sequence data and 120 million or so unique TCR beta sequences from about 200 million T cells. Roughly 300 gigabases of sequencing data and approximately 84 million unique TCR sequences were included in an early release covering several hundred HLA-typed donors. Of the approximately 400 genotyped donors, 81% were placed in the genetic ancestry cluster associated with self-reported Caucasian donors. The study aimed to test whether signatures of past pathogen exposure could be identified by cataloging public T cell receptors. Using immunosequencing, the study profiled T cell repertoires from 550 to 750 subjects and related those repertoires to cytomegalovirus serostatus. Along with the roughly 670-subject first cohort, a separate validation cohort of over 90 different subjects was used. High-throughput TCR immunosequencing, statistical association of individual TCRs with disease status, and machine learning were combined to predict cytomegalovirus infection status. To study patterns of TCR occurrence, a later analysis re-analyzed previously published TCR beta repertoires from several hundred donors and added high-resolution HLA genotyping. The later analysis used no new phenotypic data to find candidate immune exposures, relying instead on TCR beta sequences and their occurrence across donors. In an earlier analysis of 500 to 650 of the donors, high-throughput TCR beta sequencing was used to judge whether each TCR beta V gene segment behaved as functional or pseudogenic. Donor age, sex, ethnicity and CMV serostatus were compiled together with the repertoire data. A later genetic analysis took genome-wide SNP genotypes for 398 of the 666 donors and used that subset as a discovery cohort. All discovery cohort repertoires had been generated on a single sequencing platform. HLA typing covered class I and class II loci at four-digit resolution. The number of typed donors differed by locus: about 620-640 for A, B, C, DRB1 and DQB1; 500 to 550 for DQA1; around 580 for DPA1; and approximately 450 for DPB1. Four to six DR-DQ haplotypes were handled as single units for association and clustering, since linkage in the cohort was strong. Among about 400 genotyped donors of the cohort, an average of around 250,000 unique TCR beta nucleotide sequences was sequenced per donor, of which about 19% were non-productive. The study at large found these results: A total of 164 TCR beta chains were listed by the study as associated with cytomegalovirus. In vitro tests confirmed that a few of the cytomegalovirus-associated TCR beta chains recognize cytomegalovirus antigens. According to a later analysis, TCR association rates differed among HLA loci, with DRB1 alleles showing the most associated TCRs and HLA-C alleles showing the fewest. Presence/absence analyses assumed roughly uniform sequencing depth across donors, an assumption that may not hold. Several of the top co-occurrence clusters appeared to be linked to parvovirus B19, influenza, CMV and Epstein-Barr virus, according to a later analysis. The only immune exposure information available for the cohort was CMV serostatus. A group of highly shared sequence variants was considered likely to be a technical artifact of the sequencing pipeline. Some IMGT-functional V segments, including TRBV6-2 and TRBV6-3, could not be distinguished by the 87-base-pair reads and were therefore excluded. A further reported finding was that TCR beta sequences accurately predicted the HLA-A and HLA-B alleles for most subjects in the first cohort. According to a later genetic analysis, donors in an Asian-associated ancestry cluster had fewer N-insertions in productive TCRs than the approximately 670-donor mean. Only TCR beta chains were sequenced in this cohort, and the absence of alpha or paired-chain data limited detectable features. Assigning TCR associations to individual alleles was difficult when HLA alleles, especially DR and DQ, strongly co-occurred. V-gene and J-gene trimming of TCR beta chains was associated with a missense DCLRE1C variant in a later genetic analysis, and the association was replicated in an independent cohort. Broadly in line with IMGT annotations, most TCR beta V segments showed up in productive rearrangements about 87% or about 30% of the time in an earlier analysis of under 700 of the donors. Correlated functional status among segregating V segments might be attributable to linkage disequilibrium, but an unknown experimental factor could not be ruled out. Compared with equally common non-associated chains, HLA-associated TCR beta chains in a later analysis were more clonally expanded and had lower generation probabilities. Most TCR sequences were observed very rarely across donors, whereas some public TCRs were present in many individuals. According to the authors, the approach could potentially be generalized to other disease states and immunological phenotypes. A later analysis found that most CMV-associated TCR beta chains appeared HLA-restricted, with HLA associations seemingly driven largely by CMV exposure. Because HLA typing was missing for some donors at each locus, association tests included only the typed subset. Specific HLA alleles were associated with roughly 17,000 TCR beta sequences at a false discovery rate of 0.05 in a later analysis. Cytomegalovirus status was reported to be diagnosed by the classifier with high specificity and sensitivity in both the original and validation cohorts. Because counts were too low, about 15 rarely observed V segments, including chromosome 9 orphons, were left out of the earlier analysis of 500 to 750 of the donors.

Concerning this clone: Which antigen it targets is not known. Within one base of it there is no much larger clone, and no base qualities were kept.

The cohort consisted of 670 or so healthy bone marrow donors. At the time of sampling, every cohort member was nominally healthy, though immune exposures that went unrecorded were likely present. The donor was CMV seropositive and was included in the group of 270 or so seropositive cohort members. Every donor gave a peripheral blood sample, and the peripheral blood mononuclear cells from that sample were used for TCR beta sequencing. Genomic DNA was extracted from the blood cell samples with the Qiagen DNeasy Blood Extraction Kit. The library was obtained by the immunoSEQ multiplex PCR assay. For the multiplex PCR, a mixture combining 60 forward primers for TCR Vbeta segments and 13 reverse primers for TCR Jbeta segments was used. Amplification of the CDR3 region of rearranged TCR beta genes was performed with a multiplex PCR assay on genomic DNA. The amplified TCR beta libraries were sequenced on the Illumina HiSeq System as 87-base-pair reads. Per the original workflow: In a later analysis, 77 million or so unique TCR beta chains were counted across the 500 to 700 repertoires, and around 11 million of these chains were shared by at least two donors. A nearest-neighbor algorithm error-corrected the raw reads and collapsed the reads into unique sequences, merging closely related sequences to remove PCR and sequencing errors. CDR3 sequences were aligned to IMGT reference sequences to assign V, D and J gene segments. For a sequence to be retained, at least a six-nucleotide match to both a V gene segment and a J gene segment was required. A rearrangement was called productive if the CDR3 had no stop codons and remained in frame with V and J, and every other rearrangement was called non-productive. CDR3 was defined according to IMGT convention as the region running from the second conserved V-encoded cysteine to the conserved J-encoded phenylalanine. In an earlier analysis of around 570 of the donors, sequences lacking an unambiguous match to a single V gene segment were excluded. An earlier analysis of several hundred of the donors called V segments functional above 56.7% productive rearrangements and segregating when the between-donor standard deviation exceeded 5%. A statistical classification framework was built for diagnosing cytomegalovirus status from the catalog of TCR beta chain sequences. In a later analysis, V and J genes were assigned by comparing TCR nucleotide sequences against IMGT/GENE-DB human TR gene sequences. A later analysis assigned CDR3 sequences and most-parsimonious VDJ recombination scenarios with the TCRdist pipeline. In a later analysis, every TCR beta chain was defined by the combination of its CDR3 amino acid sequence and its V-gene family, and reads without a unique V-gene family were dropped. A later analysis removed roughly 590 highly shared, low-generation-probability nucleotide sequences to deal with suspected cross-contamination and a sequencing artifact. For each public chain, a later analysis derived a clonal expansion index from normalized ranks of inferred template counts within each repertoire. A later analysis computed generation probabilities with a VDJ recombination model fitted to out-of-frame rearrangements, and checked the results against IGoR. A later analysis scored TCR-TCR, TCR-HLA and TCR-CMV co-occurrence with hypergeometric tests, applying a repertoire-size bias correction to TCR pairs. In a later analysis, false discovery rates were estimated by permuting HLA or CMV assignments 20 times. A later analysis grouped co-occurring TCRs with DBSCAN, adding TCRdist sequence similarity when clustering within HLA-allele-positive subsets. Repertoires with fewer than 30,000 or more than 120,000 public chains were left out of co-occurrence clustering, as were about 5 repertoires with anomalous nucleotide sharing. Entries here come from immuneACCESS through TCRdb and include only in-frame sequences with V and J called. Some clones fail to appear in such tables; in the studies checked, an unresolved V gene covers under half of the shortfall, and the cause of the remainder is unknown. The V and J calls and clone size are taken from that table; D and trimming were inferred from the DNA. The sample table contains around 140,000 clones; only one count was recorded for 72% of them. Approximately 4% of the sample is in the top ten clones.

Here V drops 7 bases and J drops 2 bases, and the junction holds 10 bases not matched to any gene. The CDR3 holds 15 amino acids from the cysteine to the phenylalanine. Left in the record is the CDR3 DNA by itself, 45 bases read in frame from the first base. As encoded in the germline V gene, CDR1 is SQVTM while CDR2 is ANQGSEA. The sequencing sample was made of PBMCs. Rearrangement joined TRBV29-1 to TRBJ2-2, with 7 bases matching TRBD2. This receptor was obtained from a man aged 50 to 59 in good health and CMV-seropositive. The DNA reads TGCAGCGGCTTTACCCGGACTAGAAACACCGGGGAGCTGTTTTTT. Its product reads: CSGFTRTRNTGELFF.